This is a list of T cell receptor beta chains from one sample in a study of cytomegalovirus exposure and HLA in healthy donors. Sequenced by immunoSEQ multiplex PCR; TCRdb stores in-frame clones only, minus some. The table has some 150,000 clones, 94% seen once. The material sequenced was PBMCs. Source of these receptors: a man younger than 35 in good health and CMV-seropositive. Both conserved end residues are part of each CDR3. A D gene is named only where the DNA matches it firmly. Where a row states a size, it is once, few, many or the class of an expanded clone; other rows omit it.

cdr3_nt	cdr3_aa	j_call	clone_size	v_call	d_call
TGTGCCAGCAGTCCAGGCTCTTCTAACTATGGCTACACCTTC	CASSPGSSNYGYTF	TRBJ1-2	.	TRBV27	.
TGTGCCAGCAGTGAAGGACCTTTCAGGGGACAAGAGACCCAGTACTTC	CASSEGPFRGQETQYF	TRBJ2-5	.	TRBV2	.
TGTGCCAGCAGTTTATATCGGGGCTACGAGCAGTACTTC	CASSLYRGYEQYF	TRBJ2-7	.	TRBV27	.
TGTGCCAGCAGTTTAGGACAGGGCCCCTACGAGCAGTACTTC	CASSLGQGPYEQYF	TRBJ2-7	.	TRBV2	TRBD1
TGTGCCAGCAGTTATGCGGATCGAAACACCATATATTTT	CASSYADRNTIYF	TRBJ1-3	.	TRBV6-6	.
TGCGCCAGCAGCCCGTTACTACCGGACAGGAGCAGGTTTCCGTTC	CASSPLLPDRSRFPF	TRBJ2-7	once	TRBV5-1	TRBD1
TGTGCCAGCAGTAAGACGGGTGGATCGGGCTATGGCTACACCTTC	CASSKTGGSGYGYTF	TRBJ1-2	.	TRBV6-5	.
TGTGCCAGCAGCGGAAGGGACAAGAGCTCCTACGAGCAGTACTTC	CASSGRDKSSYEQYF	TRBJ2-7	.	TRBV9	.
TGCAGCGTCGAGGGGACGGGGGGGTTACTGTTTTTT	CSVEGTGGLLFF	TRBJ1-4	.	TRBV29-1	.
TGTGCCAGCAGCTCGACTAGCGGGGCCTACAATGAGCAGTTCTTC	CASSSTSGAYNEQFF	TRBJ2-1	.	TRBV6-1	TRBD2
TGTGCCAGCAGCTTAGGGAGGAACACCGGGGAGCTGTTTTTT	CASSLGRNTGELFF	TRBJ2-2	.	TRBV11-1	.
TGTGCCAGCAGCTTAACGCGGGACAGCACAGATACGCAGTATTTT	CASSLTRDSTDTQYF	TRBJ2-3	.	TRBV7-3	.
TGTGCCAGCAGCTTGAGGCTAGCGGGAGGGTACAATGAGCAGTTCTTC	CASSLRLAGGYNEQFF	TRBJ2-1	.	TRBV5-4	TRBD2
TGCGCCAGCAGCCAGGCGGGGGTAGCGGGGCTCTACGAGCAGTACTTC	CASSQAGVAGLYEQYF	TRBJ2-7	.	TRBV5-1	TRBD2
TGTGCCAGCAGTTTATTTTCCCGGGACAGTTCCTACGAGCAGTACTTC	CASSLFSRDSSYEQYF	TRBJ2-7	.	TRBV28	TRBD1